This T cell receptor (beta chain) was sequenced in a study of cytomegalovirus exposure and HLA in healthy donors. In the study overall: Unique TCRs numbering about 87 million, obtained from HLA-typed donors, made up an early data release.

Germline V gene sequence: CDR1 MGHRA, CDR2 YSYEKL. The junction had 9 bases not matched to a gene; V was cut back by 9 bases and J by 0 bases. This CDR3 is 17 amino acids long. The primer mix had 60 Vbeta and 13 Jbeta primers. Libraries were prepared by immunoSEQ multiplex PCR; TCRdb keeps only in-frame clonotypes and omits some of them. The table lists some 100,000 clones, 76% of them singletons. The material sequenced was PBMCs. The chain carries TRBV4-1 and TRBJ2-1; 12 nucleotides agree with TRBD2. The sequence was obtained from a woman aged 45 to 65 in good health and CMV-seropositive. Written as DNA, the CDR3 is TGCGCCAGTGCGACTAGCGGGGGCTTAAACTCCTACAATGAGCAGTTCTTC. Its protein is CASATSGGLNSYNEQFF.